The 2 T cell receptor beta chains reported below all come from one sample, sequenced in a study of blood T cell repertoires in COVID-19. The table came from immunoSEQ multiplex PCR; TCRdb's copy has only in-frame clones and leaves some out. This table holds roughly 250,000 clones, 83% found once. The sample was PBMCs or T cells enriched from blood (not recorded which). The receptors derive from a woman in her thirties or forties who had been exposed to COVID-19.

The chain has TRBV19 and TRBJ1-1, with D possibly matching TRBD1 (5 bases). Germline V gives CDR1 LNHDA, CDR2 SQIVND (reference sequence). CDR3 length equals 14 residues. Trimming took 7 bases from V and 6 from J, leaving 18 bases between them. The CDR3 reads CASIGLGGRPEAFF. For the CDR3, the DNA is TGTGCCAGTATAGGCCTCGGGGGAAGGCCTGAAGCTTTCTTT.

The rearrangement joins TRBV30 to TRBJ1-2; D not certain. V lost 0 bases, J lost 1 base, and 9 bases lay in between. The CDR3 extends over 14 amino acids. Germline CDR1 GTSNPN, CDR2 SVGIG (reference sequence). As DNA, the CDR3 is TGTGCCTGGAGTGTTTTTCCCGGTAACTATGGCTACACCTTC. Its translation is CAWSVFPGNYGYTF.